The 3 T cell receptor beta chains presented below share a single source sample, sequenced in a study of shared clonotypes between healthy human individuals. The table came from immunoSEQ multiplex PCR; TCRdb's copy has only in-frame clones and leaves some out. This table has 1,500,000 or so clones, roughly 97% appearing once. The specimen was naive CD4+ T cells sorted from blood. Subset defined: CD45RA+ positively selected. The receptor source for this set is a man younger than 45 in good health.

The chain is built from TRBV4-3 and TRBJ2-2; the match to TRBD2 covers 9 bases. CDR1 and CDR2 (germline): LGHNA, YSLEER. The CDR3 covers 16 residues. Trimming took 0 bases from V and 10 from J; bases not matched to a gene: 9. The CDR3 sequence is CASSQDAVAGDSELFF. Here the CDR3 DNA reads TGCGCCAGCAGCCAAGATGCGGTAGCGGGAGACTCGGAGCTGTTTTTT.

The chain is built from TRBV19 and TRBJ1-2, with TRBD1 as a possible D gene (6 bases). The CDR3 spans 16 residues. Trimming removed 6 bases from V and 4 bases from J, with 21 bases in between. Germline V CDR1 and CDR2: LNHDA, SQIVND (reference sequence). The CDR3 coding sequence is TGTGCCAGTAGCCTACGAATTACAGGGAACATCTATGGCTACACCTTC. Its translation: CASSLRITGNIYGYTF.

The rearrangement joins TRBV7-9 to TRBJ1-2; D call uncertain. Germline V lookup: CDR1 SEHNR, CDR2 FQNEAQ (reference sequence). Trimming left V 2 bases short and J 1 base short, with 5 bases between. The CDR3 extends over 13 amino acids. The CDR3 region is CASSLMGNYGYTF. CDR3 bases: TGTGCCAGCAGCTTAATGGGTAACTATGGCTACACCTTC.